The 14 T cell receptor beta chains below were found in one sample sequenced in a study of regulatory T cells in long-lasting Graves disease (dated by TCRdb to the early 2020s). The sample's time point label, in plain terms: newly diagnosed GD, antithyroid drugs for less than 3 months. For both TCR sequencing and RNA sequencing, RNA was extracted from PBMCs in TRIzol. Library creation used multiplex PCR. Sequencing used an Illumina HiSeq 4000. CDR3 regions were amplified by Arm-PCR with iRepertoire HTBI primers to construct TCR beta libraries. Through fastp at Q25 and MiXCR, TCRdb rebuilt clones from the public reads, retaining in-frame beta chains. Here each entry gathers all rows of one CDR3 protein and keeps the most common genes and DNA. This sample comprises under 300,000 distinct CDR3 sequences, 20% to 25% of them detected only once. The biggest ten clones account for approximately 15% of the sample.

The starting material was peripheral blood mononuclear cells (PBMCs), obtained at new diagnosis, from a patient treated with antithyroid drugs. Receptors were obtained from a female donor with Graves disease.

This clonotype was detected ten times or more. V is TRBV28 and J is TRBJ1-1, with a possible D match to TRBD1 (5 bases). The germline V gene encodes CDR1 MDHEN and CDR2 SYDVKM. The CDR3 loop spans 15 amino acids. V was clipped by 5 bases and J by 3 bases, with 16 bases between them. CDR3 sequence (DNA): TGTGCCAGCAGTCCCCCCGGGGGGGGGTACACTGAAGCTTTCTTT. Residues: CASSPPGGGYTEAFF. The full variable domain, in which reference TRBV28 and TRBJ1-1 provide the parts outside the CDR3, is DVKVTQSSRYLVKRTGEKVFLECVQDMDHENMFWYRQDPGLGLRLIYFSYDVKMKEKGDIPEGYSVSREKKERFSLILESASTNQTSMYLCASSPPGGGYTEAFFGQGTRLTVV.

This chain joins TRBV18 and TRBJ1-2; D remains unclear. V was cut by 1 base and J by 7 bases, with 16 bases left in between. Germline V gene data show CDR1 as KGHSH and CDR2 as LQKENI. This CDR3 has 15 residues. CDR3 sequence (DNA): TGTGCCAGCTCACCACGCCCCTCGGGAGTGAGTGGCTACACCTTC. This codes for CASSPRPSGVSGYTF.

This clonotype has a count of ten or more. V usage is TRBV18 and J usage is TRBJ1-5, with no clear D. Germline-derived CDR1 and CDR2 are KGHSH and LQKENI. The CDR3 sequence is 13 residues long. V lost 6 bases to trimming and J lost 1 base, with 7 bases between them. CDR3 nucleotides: TGTGCCAGCTCTACAGCGAGCAATCAGCCCCAGCATTTT. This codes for CASSTASNQPQHF.

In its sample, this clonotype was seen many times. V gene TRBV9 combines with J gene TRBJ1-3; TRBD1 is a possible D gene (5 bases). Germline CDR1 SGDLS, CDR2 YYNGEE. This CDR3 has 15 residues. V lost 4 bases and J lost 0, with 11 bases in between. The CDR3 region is CASSTGDHSGNTIYF. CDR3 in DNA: TGTGCCAGCAGCACGGGGGACCACTCTGGAAACACCATATATTTT.

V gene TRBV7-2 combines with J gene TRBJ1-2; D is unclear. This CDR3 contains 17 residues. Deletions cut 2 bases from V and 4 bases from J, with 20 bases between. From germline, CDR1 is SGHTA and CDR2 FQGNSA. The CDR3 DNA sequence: TGTGCCAGCAGCTTATCCTGGGTGGCAGAACAGTCCTATGGCTACACCTTC. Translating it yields CASSLSWVAEQSYGYTF.

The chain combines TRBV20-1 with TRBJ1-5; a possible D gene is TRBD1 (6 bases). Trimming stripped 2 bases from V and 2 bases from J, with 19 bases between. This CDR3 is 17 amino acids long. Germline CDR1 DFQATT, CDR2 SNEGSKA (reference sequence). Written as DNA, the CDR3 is TGCAGTGCTAGACGGCCAGGGGTGTGGGGGGGCAATCAGCCCCAGCATTTT. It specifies CSARRPGVWGGNQPQHF.

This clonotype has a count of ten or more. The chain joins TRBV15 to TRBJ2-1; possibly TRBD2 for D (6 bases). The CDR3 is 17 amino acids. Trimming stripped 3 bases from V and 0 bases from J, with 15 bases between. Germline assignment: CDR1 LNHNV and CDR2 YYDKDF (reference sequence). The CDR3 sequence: CATSSEGLGSSYNEQFF. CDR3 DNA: TGTGCCACCAGCAGCGAGGGACTGGGGAGCTCCTACAATGAGCAGTTCTTC. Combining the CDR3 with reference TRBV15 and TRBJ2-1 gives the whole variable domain DAMVIQNPRYQVTQFGKPVTLSCSQTLNHNVMYWYQQKSSQAPKLLFHYYDKDFNNEADTPDNFQSRRPNTSFCFLDIRSPGLGDTAMYLCATSSEGLGSSYNEQFFGPGTRLTVL.

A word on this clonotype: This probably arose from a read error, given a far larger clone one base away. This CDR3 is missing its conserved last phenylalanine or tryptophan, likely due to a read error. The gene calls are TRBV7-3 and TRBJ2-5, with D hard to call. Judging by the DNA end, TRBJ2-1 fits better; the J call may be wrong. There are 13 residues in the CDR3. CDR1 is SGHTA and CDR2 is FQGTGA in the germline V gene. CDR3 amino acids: CASSLGLNNEQFL. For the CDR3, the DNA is TGTGCCAGCAGCTTAGGCTTGAACAATGAGCAGTTCCTC.

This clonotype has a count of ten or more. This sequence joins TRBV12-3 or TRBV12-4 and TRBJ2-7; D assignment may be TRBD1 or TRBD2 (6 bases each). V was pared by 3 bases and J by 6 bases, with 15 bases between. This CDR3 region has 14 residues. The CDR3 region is CASSLLGGTREQYF. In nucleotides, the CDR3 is TGTGCCAGCAGTTTGCTGGGGGGCACCCGCGAGCAGTACTTC.

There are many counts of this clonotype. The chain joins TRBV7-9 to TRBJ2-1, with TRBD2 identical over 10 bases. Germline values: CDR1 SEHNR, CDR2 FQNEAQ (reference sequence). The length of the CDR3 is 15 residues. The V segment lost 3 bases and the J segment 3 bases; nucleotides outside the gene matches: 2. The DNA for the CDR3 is TGTGCCAGCAGCTTGACTAGCGGGTACTACAATGAGCAGTTCTTC. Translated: CASSLTSGYYNEQFF.

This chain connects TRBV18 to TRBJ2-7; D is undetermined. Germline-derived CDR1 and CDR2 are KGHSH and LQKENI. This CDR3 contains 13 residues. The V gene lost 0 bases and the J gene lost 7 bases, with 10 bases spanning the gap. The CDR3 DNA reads TGTGCCAGCTCACCACCGTTTCGGCAAGAGCAGTACTTC. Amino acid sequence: CASSPPFRQEQYF.

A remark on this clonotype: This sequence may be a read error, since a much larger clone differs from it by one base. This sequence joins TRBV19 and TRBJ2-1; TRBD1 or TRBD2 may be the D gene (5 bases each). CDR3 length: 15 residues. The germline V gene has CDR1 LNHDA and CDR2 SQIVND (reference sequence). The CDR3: CASSDTGTRKETQCF. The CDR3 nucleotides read TGTGCCAGTAGTGATACCGGGACGCGGAAAGAGACCCAGTGCTTC. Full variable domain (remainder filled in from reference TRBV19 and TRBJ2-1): DGGITQSPKYLFRKEGQNVTLSCEQNLNHDAMYWYRQDPGQGLRLIYYSQIVNDFQKGDIAEGYSVSREKKESFPLTVTSAQKNPTAFYLCASSDTGTRKETQCFGPGTRLTVL.

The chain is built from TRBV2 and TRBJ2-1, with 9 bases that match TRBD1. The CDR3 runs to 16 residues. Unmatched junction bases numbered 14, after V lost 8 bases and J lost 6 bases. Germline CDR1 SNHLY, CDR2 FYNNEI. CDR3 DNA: TGTGCCAGCTTGGTGGAATGGAGGGACAGGGCCAATGAGCAGTTCTTC. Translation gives CASLVEWRDRANEQFF.

The CDR3 nucleotides read TGTGCCAGCAGTTTATGGCAGGGCTTCTACGAGCAGTACTTC. Translated: CASSLWQGFYEQYF. V usage is TRBV28 and J usage is TRBJ2-7; TRBD1 is a possible D gene (5 bases). The CDR3 consists of 14 residues. Germline CDR1 reads MDHEN; CDR2 reads SYDVKM. The V end lost 0 bases, the J end lost 3 bases, and 9 bases lay between the germline ends.